This TCR beta chain is from a study of blood T cell repertoires in COVID-19. Study context: COVID-19 samples from acute and convalescent phases originated in the United States, Italy and Spain. The analysed material was cDNA or gDNA that came from T cells, B-cell-depleted T cells, or PBMCs.

The CDR3 has 14 residues. Trimming cost V 8 bases and J 1 base; bases outside gene matches: 8. Germline CDR1 reads SGHTA; CDR2 reads FQGNSA. Per the authors' pipeline: Amplification of reference gene primers was used by the study to estimate nucleated cell counts. The table came from immunoSEQ multiplex PCR; TCRdb's copy has only in-frame clones and leaves some out. That table is the source of V, J and clone size, and D and trimming were worked out from the DNA. The table lists around 230,000 clones, approximately 90% of them singletons. The V gene is TRBV7-2, the J gene TRBJ2-7; TRBD1 matches 7 bases. The sequencing sample was made of peripheral blood. This clonotype was sampled from a man aged 30-40 years who had recovered from COVID-19. CDR3 nucleotides: TGTGCCAGCCTCCCCCGGGACAGTTCCTACGAGCAGTACTTC. This translates into CASLPRDSSYEQYF.